This T cell receptor (beta chain) came from a study of early stage breast cancer tumors. On the study more broadly: Each sample averaged approximately 10-fold read coverage. General observations from the study: Most shared enriched TCRB sequences were commonly generated ones. Unsorted bulk genomic DNA sequencing lacked pairing and functional marker data. Blood repertoires resembled normal breast more than tumor.

The table came from immunoSEQ multiplex PCR; TCRdb's copy has only in-frame clones and leaves some out. There are several thousand clones in the sample; 60% to 80% occur only once, and about a sixth lies in the top ten. For this clone: Its target is not known.

The receptor was derived from a person between 55 and 69 years old with breast cancer. Sequencing was carried out using normal breast tissue next to the tumor.

CDR3 in DNA: TGCGCCAGCAGCAAGGGACTAGCGGGAGAAATAGAGACCCAGTACTTC. This translates into CASSKGLAGEIETQYF. J is TRBJ2-5 and V is TRBV5-1, with 14 bases aligning to TRBD2. The CDR3 consists of 16 residues. Losses at the gene ends were 4 bases for V and 4 bases for J; bases not matched to a gene: 6. Germline values: CDR1 SGHRS, CDR2 YFSETQ.